These T cell receptor beta chains were read from a single sample in a study of shared clonotypes between healthy human individuals. Sequencing used immunoSEQ multiplex PCR; TCRdb keeps in-frame clones, though not all of them. Of 600,000 to 750,000 clones listed, around 91% are singletons. The sample comprised memory CD8+ T cells from PBMCs. The receptors originated from a man aged 18 to 29 in good health. Some clones in this sample may be carry-over from other donors' samples. Both conserved end residues are part of each CDR3. Each record gives: clone size, V gene, J gene, D gene, CDR3 protein, CDR3 DNA. D genes are given only for firm matches. Rows give clone size only sometimes, using once, few, many, or a class for an expanded clone.

few	TRBV6-1	TRBJ1-2	-	CASSEGEHYGYTF	TGTGCCAGCAGTGAAGGGGAGCACTATGGCTACACCTTC
-	TRBV29-1	TRBJ2-1	TRBD2	CSVAAGVLDEQFF	TGCAGCGTTGCAGCGGGAGTTCTCGATGAGCAGTTCTTC
-	TRBV12-5	TRBJ2-7	-	CASGSHEQYF	TGTGCTAGTGGTAGTCACGAGCAGTACTTC
-	TRBV11-2	TRBJ1-1	-	CASSFVLWGGNTEAFF	TGTGCCAGCAGCTTCGTCCTTTGGGGGGGGAACACTGAAGCTTTCTTT
-	TRBV7-9	TRBJ2-1	TRBD1	CASSLRDRDVNEQFF	TGTGCCAGCAGCCTCCGGGACAGGGATGTAAATGAGCAGTTCTTC
-	TRBV20-1	TRBJ1-2	-	CSAREGRVYTF	TGCAGTGCTCGAGAGGGGCGGGTTTACACCTTC
-	TRBV19	TRBJ2-1	-	CASSMFPSSYNEQFF	TGTGCCAGTAGTATGTTTCCGAGCTCCTACAATGAGCAGTTCTTC
-	TRBV7-8	TRBJ1-1	TRBD1	CASSSLPGQGVAEAFF	TGTGCCAGCAGCTCACTACCCGGACAGGGCGTAGCTGAAGCTTTCTTT
-	TRBV7-9	TRBJ2-7	TRBD1	CASSSVTGGYNEQYF	TGTGCCAGCAGCTCGGTAACAGGGGGCTACAACGAGCAGTACTTC
once	TRBV27	TRBJ2-3	-	CASSPLDTSTDTQYF	TGTGCCAGCAGTCCATTAGATACTAGCACAGATACGCAGTATTTT
-	TRBV10-3	TRBJ2-1	TRBD2	CAISGGLAGMGNNEQFF	TGTGCCATCAGTGGGGGACTAGCGGGAATGGGAAATAATGAGCAGTTCTTC
-	TRBV19	TRBJ2-7	TRBD1	CASSNGQVYEQYF	TGTGCCTCCTCTAACGGACAGGTCTACGAGCAGTACTTC
-	TRBV10-3	TRBJ1-2	TRBD1	CAISELGGGDGYTF	TGTGCCATCAGTGAGCTAGGGGGCGGGGATGGCTACACCTTC
-	TRBV7-6	TRBJ2-1	TRBD2	CASSLTSSGRANEQFF	TGTGCCAGCAGCCTGACCTCTAGCGGGAGGGCAAATGAGCAGTTCTTC
-	TRBV19	TRBJ1-5	-	CASSMRGGYSNQPQHF	TGTGCCAGTAGTATGAGGGGGGGGTATAGCAATCAGCCCCAGCATTTT
-	TRBV29-1	TRBJ2-3	-	CSVAGGSFTDTQYF	TGCAGCGTTGCAGGTGGCAGTTTCACAGATACGCAGTATTTT
-	TRBV30	TRBJ2-7	-	CAWSGPQGYEQYF	TGTGCCTGGAGTGGCCCACAGGGCTACGAGCAGTACTTC
-	TRBV11-2	TRBJ1-2	TRBD1	CASSLVTGQGFGYTF	TGTGCCAGCAGCTTAGTAACAGGACAGGGGTTTGGCTACACCTTC
-	TRBV27	TRBJ2-1	-	CASSLIFSPEPYNEQFF	TGTGCCAGCAGTTTGATCTTTTCTCCGGAGCCCTACAATGAGCAGTTCTTC
-	TRBV7-2	TRBJ2-7	TRBD1	CASSSTGGGYEQYF	TGTGCCAGCAGCTCAACAGGGGGCGGTTACGAGCAGTACTTC
-	TRBV28	TRBJ2-7	-	CASSFGAKQSPALEQYF	TGTGCCAGCAGTTTCGGGGCTAAGCAGAGTCCCGCCCTCGAGCAGTACTTC
few	TRBV13	TRBJ2-4	TRBD2	CASSTGGRAKNIQYF	TGTGCCAGCAGCACCGGCGGGAGAGCCAAAAACATTCAGTACTTC
-	TRBV27	TRBJ2-7	TRBD2	CASTPGTSGSYEQYF	TGTGCCAGCACCCCTGGGACTAGCGGGAGCTACGAGCAGTACTTC
few	TRBV4-1	TRBJ1-1	-	CASSQDVGHTEAFF	TGCGCCAGCAGCCAAGATGTGGGGCACACTGAAGCTTTCTTT
-	TRBV19	TRBJ2-6	TRBD2	CASTPDLAGRISGANVLTF	TGTGCCAGTACCCCGGACCTAGCGGGACGGATCTCCGGGGCCAACGTCCTGACTTTC
-	TRBV11-3	TRBJ2-7	TRBD2	CASSLDPLWREETYEQYF	TGTGCCAGCAGCTTAGATCCTCTGTGGCGGGAGGAGACCTACGAGCAGTACTTC
-	TRBV9	TRBJ2-2	-	CASSVLSGTPGNTGELFF	TGTGCCAGCAGCGTACTTTCGGGAACCCCTGGGAACACCGGGGAGCTGTTTTTT
-	TRBV30	TRBJ2-7	TRBD2	CAWGWLAGGAYEQYF	TGTGCCTGGGGTTGGTTGGCGGGAGGCGCCTACGAGCAGTACTTC
-	TRBV27	TRBJ2-2	-	CASSFLGTGELFF	TGTGCCAGCAGTTTTTTGGGCACCGGGGAGCTGTTTTTT
-	TRBV9	TRBJ2-1	-	CASSVFPDPRSYNEQFF	TGTGCCAGCAGCGTTTTTCCAGATCCCAGGTCGTACAATGAGCAGTTCTTC